Each of the 7 T cell receptor beta chains below was sequenced from the same sample in a study of blood T cell repertoires in COVID-19. Clones were read by immunoSEQ multiplex PCR, and TCRdb kept only the in-frame ones, dropping some. Here the sample spans 150,000 to 190,000 clones, roughly 81% being singletons. Material for sequencing was peripheral blood. Source of these receptors: a woman in her fifties or sixties with COVID-19, enrolled during active disease.

The chain recombines TRBV5-4 with TRBJ2-7; the match to TRBD1 covers 10 bases. The junction had 12 bases not matched to a gene; V was cut back by 3 bases and J by 3 bases. The germline CDR1 and CDR2 sequences are SGHNT and YYREEE (reference sequence). The CDR3 loop spans 17 amino acids. CDR3 nucleotide sequence: TGTGCCAGCAGCTCTCCCGGAAAAGGGACAGGGGACTACGAGCAGTACGTC. As protein: CASSSPGKGTGDYEQYV.

This clone was counted between two and nine times. This chain uses TRBV2 with TRBJ2-2; D not certain. The CDR3 has 13 residues. V lost 2 bases and J 6 bases, leaving 7 bases between the germline ends. CDR1 and CDR2 (germline): SNHLY, FYNNEI. CDR3 coding DNA: TGTGCCAGCAGTGAACGTAGTGCCGGGGAGCTGTTTTTT. It encodes CASSERSAGELFF. Using reference TRBV2 and TRBJ2-2 for the parts outside the CDR3, the full variable domain is EPEVTQTPSHQVTQMGQEVILRCVPISNHLYFYWYRQILGQKVEFLVSFYNNEISEKSEIFDDQFSVERPDGSNFTLKIRSTKLEDSAMYFCASSERSAGELFFGEGSRLTVL.

The V gene is TRBV6-5, the J gene TRBJ1-2; D is unclear. V gave up 2 bases and J gave up 4 bases, with 14 bases separating them. This CDR3 is 15 amino acids long. Germline V gene sequence: CDR1 MNHEY, CDR2 SVGAGI. The CDR3 DNA reads TGTGCCAGCAGTTACACTGTGTCCCCGAGCTATGGCTACACCTTC. Amino acids: CASSYTVSPSYGYTF.

The chain recombines TRBV3-1 (or the pseudogene TRBV3-2) with TRBJ1-1; no firm D call. This CDR3 spans 16 amino acids. With 0 bases removed from V and 7 bases from J, the gap between germline ends came to 18 bases. CDR1 is LGHDT, CDR2 YNNKEL, per germline (reference sequence). The CDR3 is CASSQDRVFGGLEAFF. In nucleotides, the CDR3 is TGTGCCAGCAGCCAAGACCGGGTCTTCGGAGGTCTTGAAGCTTTCTTT.

The chain uses TRBV11-2 and TRBJ2-2; D might be TRBD2 (6 bases). The ends were cut back, 1 base at V and 6 bases at J, with 6 bases in the middle. Germline assignment: CDR1 SGHAT and CDR2 FQNNGV. The CDR3 sequence is 13 residues long. The CDR3 spells CASSLAGAGELFF. CDR3 coding DNA: TGTGCCAGCAGCTTAGCGGGAGCCGGGGAGCTGTTTTTT.

This clone has more than one count but fewer than ten. V is TRBV19 and J is TRBJ1-2; no reliable D call. Trimming pared 3 bases from V and 4 bases from J, leaving 6 bases between. The CDR3 length is 12 residues. Germline V gene sequence: CDR1 LNHDA, CDR2 SQIVND (reference sequence). CDR3 coding DNA: TGTGCCAGTAGTATGAGGTCCTATGGCTACACCTTC. This encodes CASSMRSYGYTF.

V and J are TRBV7-9 and TRBJ2-3; TRBD2 aligns across 9 bases. Germline assignment: CDR1 SEHNR and CDR2 FQNEAQ (reference sequence). The CDR3 length is 15 residues. V gave up 4 bases and J gave up 6 bases; unmatched junction bases: 8. CDR3 protein: CASSSDSGGGDTQYF. The DNA for the CDR3 is TGTGCCAGCAGCTCCGATAGCGGGGGTGGGGATACGCAGTATTTT.